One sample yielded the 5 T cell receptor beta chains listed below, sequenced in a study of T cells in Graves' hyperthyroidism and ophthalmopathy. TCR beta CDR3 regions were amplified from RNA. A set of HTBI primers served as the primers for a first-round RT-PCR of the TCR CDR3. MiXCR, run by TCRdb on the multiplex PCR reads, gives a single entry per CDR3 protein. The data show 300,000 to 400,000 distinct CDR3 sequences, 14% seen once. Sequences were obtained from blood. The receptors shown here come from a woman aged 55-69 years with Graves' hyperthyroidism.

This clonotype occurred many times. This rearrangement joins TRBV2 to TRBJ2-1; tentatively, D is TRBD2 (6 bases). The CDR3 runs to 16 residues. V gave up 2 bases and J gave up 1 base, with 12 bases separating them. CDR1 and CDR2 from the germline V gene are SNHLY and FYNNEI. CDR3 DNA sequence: TGTGCCAGCAGTGAAAGGTTCCGGGGGTCCTACAATGAGCAGTTCTTC. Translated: CASSERFRGSYNEQFF.

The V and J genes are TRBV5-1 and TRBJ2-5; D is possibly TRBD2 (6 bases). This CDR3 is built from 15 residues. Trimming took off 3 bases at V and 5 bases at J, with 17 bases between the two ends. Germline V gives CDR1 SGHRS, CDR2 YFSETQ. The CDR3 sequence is CASSSGGTFTETQYF. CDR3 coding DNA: TGCGCCAGCAGCTCCGGAGGGACCTTTACGGAGACCCAGTACTTC.

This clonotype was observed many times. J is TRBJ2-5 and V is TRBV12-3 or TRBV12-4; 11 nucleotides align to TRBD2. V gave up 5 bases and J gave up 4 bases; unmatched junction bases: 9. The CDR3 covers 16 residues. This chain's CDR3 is CASSPPIAGGRETQYF. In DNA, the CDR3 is TGTGCCAGCAGTCCCCCCATAGCGGGAGGGCGAGAGACCCAGTACTTC.

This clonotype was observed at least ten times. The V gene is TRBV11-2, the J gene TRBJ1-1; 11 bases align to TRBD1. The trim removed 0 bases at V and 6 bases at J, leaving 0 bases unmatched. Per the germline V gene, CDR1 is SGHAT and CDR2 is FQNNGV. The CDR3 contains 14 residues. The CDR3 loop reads CASSLEGQGAEAFF. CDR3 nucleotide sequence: TGTGCCAGCAGCTTAGAGGGACAGGGGGCTGAAGCTTTCTTT. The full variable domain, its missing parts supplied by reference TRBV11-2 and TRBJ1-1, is EAGVAQSPRYKIIEKRQSVAFWCNPISGHATLYWYQQILGQGPKLLIQFQNNGVVDDSQLPKDRFSAERLKGVDSTLKIQPAKLEDSAVYLCASSLEGQGAEAFFGQGTRLTVV.

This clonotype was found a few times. The CDR3 region has the DNA TGTGCCAGCAGCTTAGCCGCCGCAGGGGATAATCAGCCCCAGCATTTT. This gives the protein CASSLAAAGDNQPQHF. The genes are TRBV7-8 and TRBJ1-5, with D possibly TRBD1 on 6 matching bases. CDR3 size: 16 residues. Trimming stripped 0 bases from V and 4 bases from J, with 13 bases between. The germline V gene has CDR1 SGHVS and CDR2 FQNEAQ. Supplemented by reference TRBV7-8 and TRBJ1-5, the full variable domain reads GAGVSQSPRYKVAKRGQDVALRCDPISGHVSLFWYQQALGQGPEFLTYFQNEAQLDKSGLPSDRFFAERPEGSVSTLKIQRTQQEDSAVYLCASSLAAAGDNQPQHFGDGTRLSIL.